Below, 3 T cell receptor beta chains from the same sample are listed, as sequenced in a study of T-cell reconstitution after alpha-beta-depleted transplantation in children. A TCRbeta library incorporating unique molecular identifiers was prepared. MiXCR, applied by TCRdb to the PCR reads, yields one record per CDR3 protein. This repertoire shows 420,000 or so distinct CDR3 sequences, approximately 10% found once; its top ten account for roughly 5%. Material: PBMCs from the stem cell graft donor, obtained from the stem cell graft. These receptors were collected from a human donor who donated a stem cell graft to a child with acute myeloid leukemia.

The chain uses TRBV10-3 and TRBJ2-3; tentatively, D is TRBD1 or TRBD2 (5 bases each). The CDR3 loop spans 14 amino acids. Germline values: CDR1 ENHRY, CDR2 SYGVKD. V lost 4 bases to trimming and J lost 2 bases, with 10 bases between them. DNA for the CDR3: TGTGCCATCAGTGGGGACGGCAACACAGATACGCAGTATTTT. Residues: CAISGDGNTDTQYF.

As concerns this clonotype: The junction differs from germline at one of its ends, possibly a read error. The J gene is TRBJ1-2, the V gene TRBV5-1; 9 bases are a match to TRBD1. This CDR3 comprises 14 residues. Looked up from germline, CDR1 is SGHRS and CDR2 is YFSETQ. CDR3 sequence reads: CATSTGQGPYGYTF. In DNA, the CDR3 is TGCGCCACCAGCACGGGACAGGGACCCTATGGCTACACCTTC.

This clonotype has ten or more counts. This chain links TRBV27 with TRBJ2-2, with TRBD1 identical over 9 bases. V was pared by 5 bases and J by 5 bases, with 6 bases of the junction left unmatched. The CDR3 spans 15 residues. Germline V gene lookup returns CDR1 MNHEY and CDR2 SMNVEV (reference sequence). The CDR3 protein is CASSPRDRETGELFF. The CDR3 DNA is TGTGCCAGCAGTCCTCGGGACAGGGAGACCGGGGAGCTGTTTTTT.